This TCR beta chain was documented in a study of T-cell reconstitution after alpha-beta-depleted transplantation in children. TCRbeta library construction was performed incorporating unique molecular identifiers. TCRdb reprocessed the PCR reads with MiXCR, giving one entry per CDR3 protein. The sample lists nearly 400,000 distinct CDR3 sequences, around 21% occurring once. This clonotype has a handful of counts. Germline assignment: CDR1 SGHVS and CDR2 FQNEAQ. V lost 5 bases and J 7 bases, leaving 14 bases between the germline ends. CDR3 length: 14 residues. The specimen comprised PBMCs from the stem cell graft donor, sampled from the stem cell graft. The receptor comes from a human donor who donated a stem cell graft to a child with acute myeloid leukemia. The V gene is TRBV7-8, the J gene TRBJ1-4; D is ambiguous. The CDR3 sequence: CASSLVSEREKLFF. CDR3 DNA sequence: TGTGCCAGCAGCCTAGTATCGGAGCGTGAAAAACTGTTTTTT.